These T cell receptor beta chains were read from a single sample in a study of blood T cell repertoires in COVID-19. The data were produced by immunoSEQ multiplex PCR, yet TCRdb's version contains in-frame clones alone and is incomplete. This sample has roughly 190,000 clones, with roughly 89% found just once. The specimen was peripheral blood. These receptors were taken from a man aged 18 to 30 with active or convalescent COVID-19. Each CDR3 is given with its conserved first and last residue. The D gene is left open where the match is weak. Clone size is stated in some rows and not others, as once, few, many or a class when expanded.

clone_size,v_call,d_call,j_call,cdr3_nt,cdr3_aa
-,TRBV19,TRBD1,TRBJ1-5,TGTGCCGGGGGACAGGGGGTTTTAAGCAATCAGCCCCAGCATTTT,CAGGQGVLSNQPQHF
-,TRBV4-2,TRBD2,TRBJ2-2,TGTGCCAGCAGCCAAGATCAGGTAGCGGGAGATGTCCTGACCGGGGAGCTGTTTTTT,CASSQDQVAGDVLTGELFF
-,TRBV6-4,-,TRBJ1-2,TGTGCCAGCAGTGATGGGGGCAGGTCGTGTGGCTACACCTTC,CASSDGGRSCGYTF
once,TRBV10-3,-,TRBJ1-2,TGTGCCATCAGCGGCCTTCCCCGAGAGGACTACACCTTC,CAISGLPREDYTF
-,TRBV9,TRBD1,TRBJ1-2,TGTGCCAGCAGCGTAGATGTAGGGGGCACCTATGGCTACACCTTC,CASSVDVGGTYGYTF
few,TRBV7-7,TRBD1,TRBJ1-3,TGTGCTATCGGCAGGGGGCCTGGAAACACCATATATTTT,CAIGRGPGNTIYF
-,TRBV7-2,-,TRBJ2-5,TGTGCCAGCAGCTTACAGACTGGTCAAAAGACCCAGTACTTC,CASSLQTGQKTQYF
-,TRBV5-6,TRBD1,TRBJ2-5,TGTGCCAGCAGCTTGACCGGGACAGGGGTTGAGACCCAGTACTTC,CASSLTGTGVETQYF
-,TRBV27,-,TRBJ2-1,TGTGCCAGCGCTCTCTACGGGGGTTACAATGAGCAGTTCTTC,CASALYGGYNEQFF
once,TRBV23-1,TRBD2,TRBJ2-7,TGCGCCAGCAACCCGATAGCGGGCATCGACGAGCAGTACTTC,CASNPIAGIDEQYF
-,TRBV29-1,-,TRBJ1-1,TGCAGCGTCAGGGACTTATCGCTAGCTTTCTTT,CSVRDLSLAFF
-,TRBV10-2,-,TRBJ1-1,TGCGCCAGCAGTGGGTTAGACACTGAAGCTTTCTTT,CASSGLDTEAFF
-,TRBV4-3,TRBD2,TRBJ2-2,TGCGCCAGCAGCCAAGCCGGGACTAAGAGCACCGGGGAGCTGTTTTTT,CASSQAGTKSTGELFF
-,TRBV18,TRBD1,TRBJ1-2,TGTGCCAGCTCACCGGGACAGAGCTATGGCTACACCTTC,CASSPGQSYGYTF
-,TRBV6-5,-,TRBJ2-2,TGTGCCAGCAGTTACCCCGGTTCCGGGGAGCTGTTTTTT,CASSYPGSGELFF
-,TRBV20-1,-,TRBJ1-4,TGCAGTGCTAGTTCGGAGGGTAGGGCTGAAAAACTGTTTTTT,CSASSEGRAEKLFF
-,TRBV13,-,TRBJ1-2,TGTGCCAGCAGCTCCCGAACAGCCAACTATGGCTACACCTTC,CASSSRTANYGYTF
-,TRBV10-2,-,TRBJ2-5,TGCGCCAGCAGGGAGGGGGCTAGGTACCAAGAGACCCAGTACTTC,CASREGARYQETQYF
-,TRBV6-6,-,TRBJ1-4,TGTGCGACTGAGAATGAAAAACTGTTTTTT,CATENEKLFF
-,TRBV18,TRBD1,TRBJ2-1,TGTGCCAGCTCAGCCACAGGGGGCGCCTACAATGAGCAGTTCTTC,CASSATGGAYNEQFF
once,TRBV7-9,-,TRBJ1-5,TGTGCCAGCAGCTTAGCGCTGCCGGGGGGCAATCAGCCCCAGCATTTT,CASSLALPGGNQPQHF
-,TRBV10-1,TRBD1,TRBJ1-1,TGCGCCAGCAACCCGGGACAGGGTTCCATGAACACTGAAGCTTTCTTT,CASNPGQGSMNTEAFF
once,TRBV28,-,TRBJ2-2,TGTGCCAGCAGTTTACCTAAAACCGGGGAGCTGTTTTTT,CASSLPKTGELFF
-,TRBV5-4,-,TRBJ2-5,TGTGCCAGCAGCTTGTACAACCAACAAGAGACCCAGTACTTC,CASSLYNQQETQYF
-,TRBV29-1,-,TRBJ2-5,TGCAGCGTTGGCCGCAGGGAGACCCAGTACTTC,CSVGRRETQYF